This TCR beta chain emerged from a study of T cell responses to AZD1222 COVID-19 vaccine (dated by TCRdb to about 2021). Regarding the research as a whole: TCR sequencing covered roughly 230 trial participants: 200 to 210 given two doses of AZD1222 and around 26 given two doses of MenACWY control vaccine. Enrollment into the trials was organized by age into subgroups of 18-55, 56-69 and 70-plus years, and those subgroups contained about 150, 27 and 61 TCR-sequenced participants, respectively.

This clone showed up just once. The antigen it binds to is not known. No much larger clone is present one base from it, and per-base qualities are unavailable. The CDR3 regions of human TCRbeta chains were analyzed by immunosequencing. The published analysis was carried out like this. TCRs in the repertoires were matched against a reference library of SARS-CoV-2-specific TCRs that had been generated with the MIRA antigen-specificity platform. Breadth meant the fraction of unique TCRs that were SARS-CoV-2-associated, whereas depth meant the fraction of total T cells that were SARS-CoV-2-associated. Using the MIRA data, each spike-specific TCR was assigned both to the spike region to which the TCR was reactive and to a CD4 or CD8 class. Log10-transformed breadth and depth values were compared by one-way ANOVA with Sidak's multiple comparisons tests. The source is immuneACCESS, and TCRdb retained only in-frame sequences with V and J called. Part of the clones is not carried over; for the studies checked, unresolved V genes explain less than half of this, and the remainder is unexplained. The V and J calls and clone size were taken over from that table, and D and trimming were inferred from the DNA. The sample table contains around 120,000 clones; only one count was recorded for just over 90% of them. The ten largest clonotypes hold more than 4.5% of the sample.

The CDR3 spans 14 residues, from the cysteine through the phenylalanine. The retained sequence is limited to the CDR3, 42 bases, with the frame set at the first base. The germline V gene yields KGHSH for CDR1 and LQKENI for CDR2. Relative to germline, V is missing 6 bases and J is missing 5 bases, with 7 bases of the junction outside any gene match. The time point label on this specimen signifies: about 28 days (+/-7) after the second vaccine dose. AZD1222 recipients given second doses at about 4 weeks or at about 12 weeks were pooled, since spike-specific TCR depth and breadth were not found to differ between the two schedules. Vaccinee samples were obtained from the UK trials COV001 and COV002, which included a single-blind randomized controlled phase 2/3 trial of AZD1222 (ChAdOx1 nCoV-19) in healthy adults. For TCRbeta chain sequencing, PBMC samples from trial participants were taken at day 0 and at day 28 after the second dose.

Points the paper makes about the study in general: Most participants were white British and females outnumbered males, and the authors suggested that clonal diversity may have been underestimated. Because no day 14 peak-response samples were available, repertoires were characterized only after the peak T cell response. Reportedly, almost half of the unique spike-specific TCRs recognized epitopes lying outside the regions that are mutated in the B.1.351 and B.1.1.7 variants. CD4 TCRs associated with the vaccine covered the entire spike protein, and the dominant responses were in regions 160-218 and 743-854. Conclusions about previously exposed vaccinees are limited because only 6 or 7 AZD1222 recipients were SARS-CoV-2 seropositive at baseline. In the small 56-69-year group, the increase in depth fell short of significance, most likely because of low power. After two AZD1222 doses, spike-specific TCR breadth and depth were significantly higher than at day 0 and than in MenACWY recipients.

The TCR comes from an adult who received the AZD1222 COVID-19 vaccine. In this chain, TRBV18 is recombined with TRBJ1-1; TRBD1 agrees with 9 junctional bases. This specimen consisted of peripheral blood, obtained 28 days after the second AZD1222 dose. The DNA sequence reads TGTGCCAGCTCGAGACAGGGGGGGAATACTGAAGCTTTCTTT. Translated, this is CASSRQGGNTEAFF.